This TCR beta chain comes out of a study of molecular identifiers for immune sequencing clone quantification. Study as a whole: Five aliquots were made in replicates from the RNA of roughly 20,000 or 100,000 naive CD8 cells, and four were sequenced.

Germline V lookup: CDR1 LGHNA, CDR2 YSLEER. V was cut by 0 bases and J by 2 bases, with 10 bases left in between. The CDR3 extends over 15 amino acids. Researchers sorted naive CD8 T cells as cells that were CD8+CD4-CCR7+CD45RA+. Study results and caveats: The share of molecules held by clones above 20 RNA copies was over 97% in effector cells and under 1% in naive cells.

Note on this clonotype: What it binds is not known.

TCRdb re-derived calls from the PCR reads in MiXCR, one entry per CDR3 protein. The sample holds under 600,000 distinct CDR3 sequences, about 22% seen once. Sequencing was done on a sample of naive CD8+ T cells from blood, with Jurkat cell RNA spiked in. Subset indicated: FACS-sorted CD8+CD4-CCR7+CD45RA+ naive T cells. The V call is TRBV4-3, the J call TRBJ2-5; D ambiguous. This receptor was identified in a human donor in good health. Some libraries in this study had Jurkat cell RNA spiked in. The CDR3 DNA follows: TGCGCCAGCAGCCAAGATAGTACACCACAAGAGACCCAGTACTTC. It translates to CASSQDSTPQETQYF.